The clone carrying this TCR beta chain was detected only a few times. Its antigen is not identified. The sample is drawn from a study of beta chain features in type 1 diabetes. Overall study findings and caveats: Among all four CD4+ subsets, Type 1 diabetes patients had TCRB CDR3s that were moderately but significantly shorter.

The CDR3 is 16 residues long. Looked up from germline, CDR1 is SGHRS and CDR2 is YFSETQ. V was pared by 0 bases and J by 1 base, with 4 bases of the junction left unmatched. Expressed TCRB transcripts got sequenced, as all isolated RNA was reverse transcribed. Data came from immunoSEQ multiplex PCR; TCRdb stores just in-frame clones and leaves some out. The sample has about 160,000 clones, about 9.3% seen once. The sequence derives from a young man with type 1 diabetes. The sequencing input was central memory CD4+ T cells from blood. The rearrangement joins TRBV5-1 to TRBJ2-5; 9 bases align to TRBD2. CDR3 protein: CASSLVLAGIQETQYF. The CDR3 coding sequence is TGCGCCAGCAGCTTGGTTCTAGCGGGAATCCAAGAGACCCAGTACTTC.